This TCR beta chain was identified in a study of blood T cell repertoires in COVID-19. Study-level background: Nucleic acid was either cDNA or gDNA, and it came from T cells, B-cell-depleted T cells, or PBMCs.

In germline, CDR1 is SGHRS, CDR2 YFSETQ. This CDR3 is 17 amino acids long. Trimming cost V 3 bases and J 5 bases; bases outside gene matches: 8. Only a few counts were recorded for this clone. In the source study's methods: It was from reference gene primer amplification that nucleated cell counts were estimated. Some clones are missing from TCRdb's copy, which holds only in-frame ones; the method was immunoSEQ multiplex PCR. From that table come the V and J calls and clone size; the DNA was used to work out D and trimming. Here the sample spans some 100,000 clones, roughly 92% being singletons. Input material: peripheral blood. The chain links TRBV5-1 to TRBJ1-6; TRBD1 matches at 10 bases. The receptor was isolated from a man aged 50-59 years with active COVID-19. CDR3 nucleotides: TGCGCCAGCAGCTACCAGACAGGGGGCTTGAATAATTCACCCCTCCACTTT. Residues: CASSYQTGGLNNSPLHF.